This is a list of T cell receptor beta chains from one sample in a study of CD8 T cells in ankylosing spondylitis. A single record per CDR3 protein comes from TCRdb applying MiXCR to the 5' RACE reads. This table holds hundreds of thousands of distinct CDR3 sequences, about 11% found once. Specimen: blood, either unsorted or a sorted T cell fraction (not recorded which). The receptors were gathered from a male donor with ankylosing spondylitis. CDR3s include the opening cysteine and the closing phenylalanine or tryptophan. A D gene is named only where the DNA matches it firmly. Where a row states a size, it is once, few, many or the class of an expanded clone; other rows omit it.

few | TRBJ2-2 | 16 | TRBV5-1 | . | TGCGCCAGCAGCTTGGATGAGGGGTCTTACACCGGGGAGCTGTTTTTT | CASSLDEGSYTGELFF
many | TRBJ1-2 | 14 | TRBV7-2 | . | TGTGCCAGCAGCCTACGGGACACCCACTATGGCTACACCTTC | CASSLRDTHYGYTF
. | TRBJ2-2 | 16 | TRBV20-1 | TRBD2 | TGCAGTGCTAGAGCCATGGGACTAGCGGGCACCGGGGAGCTGTTTTTT | CSARAMGLAGTGELFF
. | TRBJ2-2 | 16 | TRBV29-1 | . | TGCAGCGTTGAAGATCCGGCAGGGCCGAACACCGGGGAGCTGTTTTTT | CSVEDPAGPNTGELFF
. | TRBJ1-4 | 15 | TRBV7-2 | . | TGTGCCAGCAGCCAAAGGACAGCCCTTTTGGAAAAACTGTTTTTT | CASSQRTALLEKLFF
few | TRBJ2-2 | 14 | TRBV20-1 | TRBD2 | TGCAGTGCTCCCGGGACTAGGACCACCGGGGAGCTGTTTTTT | CSAPGTRTTGELFF
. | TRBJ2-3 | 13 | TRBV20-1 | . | TGCAGTGCAATAGGGTCTTACACAGATACGCAGTATTTT | CSAIGSYTDTQYF
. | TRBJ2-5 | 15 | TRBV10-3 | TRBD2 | TGTGCCATCAGCACTAGCGGGGGGGCCGGGGAGACCCAGTACTTC | CAISTSGGAGETQYF
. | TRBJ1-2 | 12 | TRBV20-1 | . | TGCAGTGCTACCCTGTCTTCTTATGGCTACACCTTC | CSATLSSYGYTF
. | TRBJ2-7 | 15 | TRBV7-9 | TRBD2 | TGTGCCAGCAGCCCCCCTATCCGGGAGGGGTACGAGCAGTACTTC | CASSPPIREGYEQYF
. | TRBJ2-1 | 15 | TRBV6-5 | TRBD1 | TGTGCCAGCAGTTACAAGGGGACAGGTTACAATGAGCAGTTCTTC | CASSYKGTGYNEQFF
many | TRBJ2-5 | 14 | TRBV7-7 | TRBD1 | TGTGCTAGCAGCCCAGGACAGGGGGCGAAGACCCAGTACTTC | CASSPGQGAKTQYF
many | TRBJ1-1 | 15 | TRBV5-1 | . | TGCGCCAGCAGCCTGACAGCCGACATGAACACTGAAGCTTTCTTT | CASSLTADMNTEAFF
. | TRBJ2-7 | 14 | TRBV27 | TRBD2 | TGTGCCAGCAGGGAGAGCGGGGGTTCCTACGAGCAGTACTTC | CASRESGGSYEQYF
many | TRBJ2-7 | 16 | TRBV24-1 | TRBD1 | TGTGCCACCAGTGATACCGGGACAGGGGACTCCTACGAGCAGTACTTC | CATSDTGTGDSYEQYF
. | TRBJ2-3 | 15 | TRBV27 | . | TGTGCCAGCAGTAGCGTGATTTATGGGACAGATACGCAGTATTTT | CASSSVIYGTDTQYF
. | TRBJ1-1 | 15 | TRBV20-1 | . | TGCAGTGCTAGAGATCTCCGGACGGATTACACTGAAGCTTTCTTT | CSARDLRTDYTEAFF
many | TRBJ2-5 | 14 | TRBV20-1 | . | TGCAGTGCTGCCCGTCAAGGTCGGCGAGAGACCCAGTACTTC | CSAARQGRRETQYF
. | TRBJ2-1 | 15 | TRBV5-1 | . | TGCGCCAGCAGCTTGGTAGTGGGTACCTACAATGAGCAGTTCTTC | CASSLVVGTYNEQFF
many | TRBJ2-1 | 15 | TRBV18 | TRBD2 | TGTGCCAGCTCACCGGGACTAGCGGGAGCCAATGAGCAGTTCTTC | CASSPGLAGANEQFF
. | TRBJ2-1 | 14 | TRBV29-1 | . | TGCAGCTCATCCCTAGCGCCGATATACAATGAGCAGTTCTTC | CSSSLAPIYNEQFF
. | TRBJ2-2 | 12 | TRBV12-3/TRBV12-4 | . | TGTGCCAGCAGTATTAGAGCCGGGGAGCTGTTTTTT | CASSIRAGELFF
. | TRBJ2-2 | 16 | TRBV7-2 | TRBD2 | TGTGCCAGCAGCTCAAGGACTAGCGGGCGCACCGGGGAGCTGTTTTTT | CASSSRTSGRTGELFF
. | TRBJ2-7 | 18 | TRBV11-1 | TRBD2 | TGTGCCAGCAGCTCCCGGACTAGCGGGAGGGCAACAGCTTACGAGCAGTACTTC | CASSSRTSGRATAYEQYF
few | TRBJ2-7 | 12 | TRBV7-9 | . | TGTGCCAGCAGCGTAGGGTTCAACGAGCAGTACTTC | CASSVGFNEQYF
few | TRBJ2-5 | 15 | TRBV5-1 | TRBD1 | TGCGCCAGCAGCTCCGCCGGGACAGTACAAGAGACCCAGTACTTC | CASSSAGTVQETQYF
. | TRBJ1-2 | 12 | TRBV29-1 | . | TGCAGCGTGGGGGCGGTTAGTTATGGCTACACCTTC | CSVGAVSYGYTF
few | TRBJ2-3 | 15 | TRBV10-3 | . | TGTGCCATCAGTGAGGGACACTATAGCACAGATACGCAGTATTTT | CAISEGHYSTDTQYF
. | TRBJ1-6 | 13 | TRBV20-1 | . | TGCAGTGCGCCGACAGGTCAATGGGCACCCCTCCACTTT | CSAPTGQWAPLHF
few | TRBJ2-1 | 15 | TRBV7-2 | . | TGTGCCAGCAGCTTAGGGGTCCCCAGGTACAATGAGCAGTTCTTC | CASSLGVPRYNEQFF
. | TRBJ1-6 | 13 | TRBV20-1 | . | TGCAGTGCTGTGGGGGCGCGGAATTCACCCCTCCACTTT | CSAVGARNSPLHF
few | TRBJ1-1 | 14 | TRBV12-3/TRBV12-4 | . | TGTGCCAGCAAGGGGCGAAGGGGCCGTACTGAAGCTTTCTTT | CASKGRRGRTEAFF
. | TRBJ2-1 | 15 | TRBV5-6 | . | TGTGCCAGCAGCGCAGGGAAGAGGGGTTTTGGGGAGCAGTTCTTC | CASSAGKRGFGEQFF
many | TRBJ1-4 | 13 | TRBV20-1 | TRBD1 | TGCAGTGCTAGGTTGACAGGGGGTGAAAAACTGTTTTTT | CSARLTGGEKLFF
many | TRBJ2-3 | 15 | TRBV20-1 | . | TGCAGTGCTAGCTCAGGGGCCTCTGGGACAGATACGCAGTATTTT | CSASSGASGTDTQYF
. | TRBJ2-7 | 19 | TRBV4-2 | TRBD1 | TGTGCCAGCAGCCAAGGTGGGGGACAGGGGTCTAGAGGCTCCTACGAGCAGTACTTC | CASSQGGGQGSRGSYEQYF
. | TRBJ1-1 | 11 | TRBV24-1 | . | TGTGCCACCAGTGATGGGATTGAAGCTTTCTTT | CATSDGIEAFF
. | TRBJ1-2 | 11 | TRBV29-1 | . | TGCAGCGTAGGTGGGGGCTATGGCTACACCTTC | CSVGGGYGYTF
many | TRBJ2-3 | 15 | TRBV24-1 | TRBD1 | TGTGCCACTAGCCCGGGACAGGGAAGACGAGATACGCAGTATTTT | CATSPGQGRRDTQYF
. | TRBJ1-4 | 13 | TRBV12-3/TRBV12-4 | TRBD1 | TGTGCCAGCAGTTTAACTCTCGGCAGGGGGGTCGGTTTT | CASSLTLGRGVGF
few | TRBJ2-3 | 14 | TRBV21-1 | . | TGTGCCAGCAGCACGACAGGGAACACAGATACGCAGTATTTT | CASSTTGNTDTQYF
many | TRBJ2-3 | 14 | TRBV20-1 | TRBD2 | TGCAGTGCTCTGGGGGGAGGGACCACAGATACGCAGTATTTT | CSALGGGTTDTQYF